These 23 T cell receptor beta chains originate from one sample sequenced in a study of blood T cell repertoires in COVID-19. Method: immunoSEQ multiplex PCR; TCRdb's copy keeps in-frame clones and lacks some. The table includes fewer than 35,000 clones, 70% to 90% detected once. Sequences were obtained from peripheral blood. The receptor source for this set is a woman older than 75 with active or convalescent COVID-19.

V gene TRBV27 combines with J gene TRBJ1-2, with 8 nucleotides matching TRBD1. The CDR3 loop spans 16 amino acids. Losses at the gene ends were 5 bases for V and 5 bases for J; bases not matched to a gene: 13. CDR1 and CDR2 from the germline V gene are MNHEY and SMNVEV (reference sequence). The CDR3 bases are TGTGCCAGCAGTCTAGGGGGCAGGGGGCGAGGGTATGGCTACACCTTC. Amino acids: CASSLGGRGRGYGYTF.

The chain couples TRBV6-6 to TRBJ1-6; 7 bases align to TRBD1. The CDR3 contains 17 residues. CDR1 and CDR2 from the germline V gene are MNHNY and SVGAGI (reference sequence). After removal of 5 bases from V and 4 bases from J, the junction contained 11 bases not matched to a gene. In DNA, the CDR3 is TGTGCCAGCAGTCTTGTGGGACAGTCTAGATATAATTCACCCCTCCACTTT. It codes for CASSLVGQSRYNSPLHF.

In DNA, the CDR3 is TGTGCCAGCAGCCCCCTACCAACAGGGTGCGGAAACACCATATATTTT. It yields the protein CASSPLPTGCGNTIYF. The chain combines TRBV21-1 with TRBJ1-3; TRBD1, the D gene given by the table, was not confirmed from the DNA. TRBV21-1 represents a pseudogene. The length of the CDR3 is 16 residues.

This clone was counted only a few times. The V call is TRBV3-1 (or the pseudogene TRBV3-2), the J call TRBJ2-2, with 7 bases matching TRBD2. The ends lost 4 bases at V and 3 bases at J; junction bases unmatched: 14. CDR3 size: 18 residues. Germline lookup yields CDR1 LGHDT and CDR2 YNNKEL (reference sequence). DNA of the CDR3: TGTGCCAGCAGCCTAAGTGGGGCCTTAACTAGCGACACCGGGGAGCTGTTTTTT. As protein: CASSLSGALTSDTGELFF.

The V gene is TRBV19, the J gene TRBJ2-1, with D possibly TRBD2 on 6 matching bases. In germline, CDR1 is LNHDA, CDR2 SQIVND (reference sequence). The CDR3 contains 16 residues. Between the trimmed V and J ends, which lost 1 base and 2 bases, there was a span of 12 bases. The CDR3 bases are TGTGCCAGTAGTATAGGTACTAGCAGAGCCTACAATGAGCAGTTCTTC. It codes for CASSIGTSRAYNEQFF.

The V and J genes are TRBV5-1 and TRBJ2-1, with D possibly matching TRBD2 (6 bases). The CDR3 is 15 amino acids. V lost 2 bases, J lost 6 bases, and 15 bases lay in between. Germline values: CDR1 SGHRS, CDR2 YFSETQ. CDR3 loop: CASSFTAGGSNEQFF. The CDR3 DNA sequence: TGCGCCAGCAGCTTCACAGCCGGGGGAAGCAATGAGCAGTTCTTC.

This rearrangement joins TRBV28 to TRBJ2-3, with 7 bases identical to TRBD2. CDR1 is MDHEN, CDR2 SYDVKM, per germline. The length of the CDR3 is 16 residues. Trimming cost V 5 bases and J 2 bases; bases outside gene matches: 10. CDR3 coding DNA: TGTGCCAGCAGTGAGTCAAGGCGGGGGAACACAGATACGCAGTATTTT. This codes for CASSESRRGNTDTQYF.

V and J are TRBV10-3 and TRBJ1-5; 9 bases align to TRBD1. The junction had 2 bases not matched to a gene; V was cut back by 2 bases and J by 6 bases. The CDR3 sequence is 14 residues long. Germline V gives CDR1 ENHRY, CDR2 SYGVKD. This CDR3 is CAISETGGSQPQHF. For the CDR3, the DNA is TGTGCCATCAGTGAGACAGGGGGCAGTCAGCCCCAGCATTTT.

This rearrangement joins TRBV27 to TRBJ1-2, with 10 nucleotides matching TRBD1. With V trimmed by 0 bases and J by 3 bases, 1 base remained unmatched. The CDR3 loop spans 15 amino acids. Germline V lookup: CDR1 MNHEY, CDR2 SMNVEV (reference sequence). The CDR3 region has the DNA TGTGCCAGCAGTTTATCGACAGGGGGCGACTATGGCTACACCTTC. As protein: CASSLSTGGDYGYTF.

This clone is a singleton in its sample. V usage is TRBV5-5 and J usage is TRBJ1-2, with a possible D match to TRBD1 (6 bases). The V end was cut by 3 bases, the J end by 4 bases, with 13 bases between. CDR3 length: 14 residues. Germline CDR1 reads SGHKS; CDR2 reads YYEKEE (reference sequence). The chain's CDR3 is CASSSTTGTYGYTF. DNA for the CDR3: TGTGCCAGCAGCTCCACTACAGGGACCTATGGCTACACCTTC. The whole variable domain, filled in from reference TRBV5-5 and TRBJ1-2, reads DAGVTQSPTHLIKTRGQQVTLRCSPISGHKSVSWYQQVLGQGPQFIFQYYEKEERGRGNFPDRFSARQFPNYSSELNVNALLLGDSALYLCASSSTTGTYGYTFGSGTRLTVV.

The CDR3 nucleotides are TGTGCCAGCAGTCCAGACCCGGGACTAGCCTACGAGCAGTACTTC. This translates into CASSPDPGLAYEQYF. This sequence joins TRBV6-5 and TRBJ2-7, with 8 bases matching TRBD2. Losses at the gene ends were 5 bases for V and 2 bases for J; bases not matched to a gene: 8. Per germline, CDR1 MNHEY and CDR2 SVGAGI. The CDR3 extends over 15 amino acids.

The V and J genes are TRBV5-4 and TRBJ1-2; 7 bases map to TRBD1. Trimming cost V 0 bases and J 3 bases; bases outside gene matches: 8. CDR1 SGHNT and CDR2 YYREEE come from the germline V gene (reference sequence). This CDR3 is built from 16 residues. The CDR3 region has the DNA TGTGCCAGCAGCTTGGCCGCCGGACAGGTCGACTATGGCTACACCTTC. Its protein product is CASSLAAGQVDYGYTF. Variable domain in full (rest from reference TRBV5-4 and TRBJ1-2): ETGVTQSPTHLIKTRGQQVTLRCSSQSGHNTVSWYQQALGQGPQFIFQYYREEENGRGNFPPRFSGLQFPNYSSELNVNALELDDSALYLCASSLAAGQVDYGYTFGSGTRLTVV.

The count of this clone is one. The V and J genes are TRBV15 and TRBJ2-5, with 7 bases fitting TRBD1. Germline assignment: CDR1 LNHNV and CDR2 YYDKDF (reference sequence). The CDR3 sequence is 16 residues long. With V trimmed by 0 bases and J by 1 base, 5 bases remained unmatched. CDR3 DNA: TGTGCCACCAGCAGAGATCGGGGACAGAGCCAAGAGACCCAGTACTTC. Amino acid sequence: CATSRDRGQSQETQYF.

The CDR3 protein is CASSLSGYGNTIYF. Here the CDR3 DNA reads TGCGCCAGCAGCTTATCAGGGTATGGAAACACCATATATTTT. This chain joins TRBV5-1 and TRBJ1-3, with a weak D call TRBD1 (5 bases). Germline-derived CDR1 and CDR2 are SGHRS and YFSETQ. Deletions cut 2 bases from V and 3 bases from J, with 9 bases between. The CDR3 is made up of 14 amino acids.

The chain combines TRBV24-1 with TRBJ2-1; 8 nucleotides line up with TRBD2. The CDR3 totals 16 residues. J gave up 7 bases and V 0 bases, and 7 bases lay outside the gene matches. In germline, CDR1 is KGHDR, CDR2 SFDVKD. CDR3 DNA sequence: TGTGCCACCAGTGATTTGAGTCGGGGGGGCCAGAATGAGCAGTTCTTC. The encoded protein is CATSDLSRGGQNEQFF.

The V and J genes are TRBV11-2 and TRBJ1-4, with D perhaps TRBD1 (5 bases). The CDR3 totals 15 residues. Deletions cut 0 bases from V and 7 bases from J, with 12 bases between. The V gene's germline CDR1 is SGHAT and CDR2 FQNNGV. In nucleotides, the CDR3 is TGTGCCAGCAGCTTAGATGGGGGGTGGAGTGAAAAACTGTTTTTT. It is translated as CASSLDGGWSEKLFF.

Here the CDR3 reads CAITEQRNTEAFF. The CDR3 nucleotides are TGTGCCATCACCGAGCAAAGGAACACTGAAGCTTTCTTT. The rearrangement uses TRBV10-3 and TRBJ1-1, with no clear D. The CDR3 covers 13 residues. V was clipped by 7 bases and J by 1 base, with 10 bases between them. The germline CDR1 and CDR2 sequences are ENHRY and SYGVKD.

V usage is TRBV4-2 and J usage is TRBJ1-1; 11 bases fit TRBD1. The germline CDR1 and CDR2 sequences are LGHNA and YNFKEQ. This CDR3 is built from 15 residues. The junction had 4 bases not matched to a gene; V was cut back by 4 bases and J by 3 bases. The CDR3 region is CASSRLGQGDTEAFF. Here the CDR3 DNA reads TGTGCCAGCAGCCGATTGGGACAGGGGGACACTGAAGCTTTCTTT.

The chain combines TRBV14 with TRBJ2-7; 7 bases agree with TRBD2. Germline loops: CDR1 SGHDN, CDR2 FVKESK. CDR3 size: 12 residues. V trimming: 2 bases; J trimming: 11 bases; junction bases outside the gene matches: 6. The CDR3 is CASSQSLGGKYF. For the CDR3, the DNA is TGTGCCAGCAGCCAAAGTTTGGGGGGGAAGTACTTC.

The rearrangement joins TRBV11-2 to TRBJ2-1, with a tentative D call TRBD2 (6 bases). Germline CDR1 SGHAT, CDR2 FQNNGV. There are 17 residues in the CDR3. The V end was cut by 0 bases, the J end by 1 base, with 13 bases between. The CDR3 here is CASSLDRAGRSYNEQFF. CDR3 coding DNA: TGTGCCAGCAGCTTAGATCGGGCGGGGAGGTCCTACAATGAGCAGTTCTTC.

The chain employs TRBV7-2 and TRBJ2-7, with D possibly matching TRBD1 (6 bases). Per germline, CDR1 SGHTA and CDR2 FQGNSA. V shed 6 bases and J shed 5 bases, with 14 bases lying between them. This CDR3 is 13 amino acids long. This CDR3 reads CASRKDSPHEQYF. CDR3 nucleotides: TGTGCCAGCAGGAAGGACAGCCCCCACGAGCAGTACTTC.

This sequence joins TRBV5-1 and TRBJ2-7; 7 positions agree with TRBD2. CDR3 size: 14 residues. With 5 bases clipped from V and 5 bases from J, the junction kept 10 bases outside the gene matches. Germline values: CDR1 SGHRS, CDR2 YFSETQ. This chain's CDR3 is CASSRGGVLDEQYF. The CDR3 DNA reads as TGCGCCAGCAGTCGGGGAGGGGTTCTCGACGAGCAGTACTTC.

This rearrangement joins TRBV4-1 to TRBJ1-5; D remains unclear. V was cut by 0 bases and J by 5 bases, with 11 bases left in between. CDR1 and CDR2 (germline): MGHRA, YSYEKL. The CDR3 totals 15 residues. In nucleotides, the CDR3 is TGCGCCAGCAGCCAAGACGCGGGAGTACATCAGCCCCAGCATTTT. Translation gives CASSQDAGVHQPQHF.